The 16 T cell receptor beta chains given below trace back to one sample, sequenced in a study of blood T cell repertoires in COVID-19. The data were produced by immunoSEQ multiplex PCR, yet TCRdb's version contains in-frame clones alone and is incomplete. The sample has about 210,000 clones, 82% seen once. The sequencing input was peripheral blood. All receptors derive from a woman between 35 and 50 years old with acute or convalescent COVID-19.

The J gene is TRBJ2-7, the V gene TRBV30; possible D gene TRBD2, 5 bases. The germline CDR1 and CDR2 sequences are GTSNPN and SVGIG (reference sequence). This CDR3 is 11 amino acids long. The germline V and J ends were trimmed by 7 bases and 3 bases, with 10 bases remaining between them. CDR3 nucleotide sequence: TGTGCCTCGGAACTAGACTACGAGCAGTACTTC. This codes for CASELDYEQYF. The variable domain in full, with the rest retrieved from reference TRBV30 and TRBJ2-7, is SQTIHQWPATLVQPVGSPLSLECTVEGTSNPNLYWYRQAAGRGLQLLFYSVGIGQISSEVPQNLSASRPQDRQFILSSKKLLLSDSGFYLCASELDYEQYFGPGTRLTVT.

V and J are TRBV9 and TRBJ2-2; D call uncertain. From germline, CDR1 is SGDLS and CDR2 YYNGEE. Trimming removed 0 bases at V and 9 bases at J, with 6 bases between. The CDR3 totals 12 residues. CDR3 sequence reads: CASSVANRELFF. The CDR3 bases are TGTGCCAGCAGCGTAGCTAATAGGGAGCTGTTTTTT.

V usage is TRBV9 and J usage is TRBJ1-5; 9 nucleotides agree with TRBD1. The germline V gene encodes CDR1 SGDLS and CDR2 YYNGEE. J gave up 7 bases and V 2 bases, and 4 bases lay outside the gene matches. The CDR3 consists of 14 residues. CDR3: CASSVGTGLQPQHF. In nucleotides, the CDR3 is TGTGCCAGCAGCGTCGGGACAGGGTTACAGCCCCAGCATTTT. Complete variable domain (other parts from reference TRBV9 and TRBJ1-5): DSGVTQTPKHLITATGQRVTLRCSPRSGDLSVYWYQQSLDQGLQFLIQYYNGEERAKGNILERFSAQQFPDLHSELNLSSLELGDSALYFCASSVGTGLQPQHFGDGTRLSIL.

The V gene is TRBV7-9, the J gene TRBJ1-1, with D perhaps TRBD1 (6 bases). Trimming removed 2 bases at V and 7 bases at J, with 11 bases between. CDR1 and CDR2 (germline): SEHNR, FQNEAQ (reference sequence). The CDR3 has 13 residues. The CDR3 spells CASSLPGTLEAFF. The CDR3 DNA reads TGTGCCAGCAGCTTACCCGGGACACTTGAAGCTTTCTTT.

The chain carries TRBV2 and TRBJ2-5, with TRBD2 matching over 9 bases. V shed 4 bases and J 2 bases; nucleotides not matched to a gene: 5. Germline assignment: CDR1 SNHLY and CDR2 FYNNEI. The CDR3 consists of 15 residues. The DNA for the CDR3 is TGTGCCAGCAGTGTGACTAGCGGAAAGCAAGAGACCCAGTACTTC. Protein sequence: CASSVTSGKQETQYF.

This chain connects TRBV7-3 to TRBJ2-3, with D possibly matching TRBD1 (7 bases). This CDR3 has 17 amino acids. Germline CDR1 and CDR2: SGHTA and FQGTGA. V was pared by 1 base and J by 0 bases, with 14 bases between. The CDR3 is CASSLMARGASTDTQYF. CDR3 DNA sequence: TGTGCCAGCAGCTTAATGGCCAGGGGGGCTAGCACAGATACGCAGTATTTT.

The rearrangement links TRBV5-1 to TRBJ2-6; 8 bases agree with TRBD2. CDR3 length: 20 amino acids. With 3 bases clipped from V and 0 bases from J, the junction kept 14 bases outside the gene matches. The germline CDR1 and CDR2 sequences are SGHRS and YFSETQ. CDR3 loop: CASSSTPLVAGGSGANVLTF. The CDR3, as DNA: TGCGCCAGCAGCTCAACTCCCCTCGTTGCGGGGGGCTCTGGGGCCAACGTCCTGACTTTC.

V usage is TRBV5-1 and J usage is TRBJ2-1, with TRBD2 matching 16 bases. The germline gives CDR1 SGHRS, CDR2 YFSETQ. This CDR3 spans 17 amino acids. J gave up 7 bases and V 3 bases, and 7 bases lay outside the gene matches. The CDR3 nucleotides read TGCGCCAGCAGCTCGCCGGGACTAGCGGGGGGGCCGAATGAGCAGTTCTTC. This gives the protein CASSSPGLAGGPNEQFF.

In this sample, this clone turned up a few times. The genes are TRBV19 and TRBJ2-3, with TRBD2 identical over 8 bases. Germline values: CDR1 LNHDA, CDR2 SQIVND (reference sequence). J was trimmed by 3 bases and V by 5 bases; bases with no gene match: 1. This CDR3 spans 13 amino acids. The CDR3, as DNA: TGTGCCAGTAGTCCTAGCGGGACAGATACGCAGTATTTT. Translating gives CASSPSGTDTQYF.

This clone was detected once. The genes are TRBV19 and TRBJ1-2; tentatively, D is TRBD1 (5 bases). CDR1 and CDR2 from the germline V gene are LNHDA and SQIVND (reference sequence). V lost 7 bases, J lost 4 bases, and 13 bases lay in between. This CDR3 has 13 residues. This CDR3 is CASTRRQGYGYTF. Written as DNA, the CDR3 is TGTGCCAGTACCCGAAGGCAGGGCTATGGCTACACCTTC.

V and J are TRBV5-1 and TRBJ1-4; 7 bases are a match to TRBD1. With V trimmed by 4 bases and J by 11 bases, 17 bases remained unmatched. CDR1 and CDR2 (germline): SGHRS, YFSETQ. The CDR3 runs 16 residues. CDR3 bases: TGCGCCAGCAGCCCCCGTCCACCAAGACAGGGAGAGAAACTGTTTTTT. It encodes CASSPRPPRQGEKLFF.

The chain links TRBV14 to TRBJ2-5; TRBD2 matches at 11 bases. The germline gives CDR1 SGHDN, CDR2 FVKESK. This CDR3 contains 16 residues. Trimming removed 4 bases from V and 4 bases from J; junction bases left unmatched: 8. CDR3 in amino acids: CASSPRGLAGGETQYF. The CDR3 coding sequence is TGTGCCAGCAGCCCCAGGGGGCTAGCGGGAGGAGAGACCCAGTACTTC.

Here the CDR3 DNA reads TGCGCCAGCAGCTTGGCCCAGTCGTCCTATAATTCACCCCTCCACTTT. Residues: CASSLAQSSYNSPLHF. The chain is built from TRBV5-1 and TRBJ1-6; D gene uncertain. The CDR3 is 16 amino acids. V shed 0 bases and J shed 1 base, with 8 bases lying between them. Germline values: CDR1 SGHRS, CDR2 YFSETQ.

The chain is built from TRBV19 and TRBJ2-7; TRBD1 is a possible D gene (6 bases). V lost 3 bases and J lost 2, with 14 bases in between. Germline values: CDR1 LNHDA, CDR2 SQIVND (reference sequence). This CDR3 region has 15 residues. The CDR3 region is CASSMARGFTYEQYF. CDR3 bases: TGTGCCAGTAGTATGGCTAGGGGGTTCACCTACGAGCAGTACTTC.

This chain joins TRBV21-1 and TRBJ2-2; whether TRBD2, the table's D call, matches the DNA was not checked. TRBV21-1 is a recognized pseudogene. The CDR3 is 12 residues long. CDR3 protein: CARRRNTGELFF. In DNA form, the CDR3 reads TGTGCCAGAAGGAGGAACACCGGGGAGCTGTTTTTT.

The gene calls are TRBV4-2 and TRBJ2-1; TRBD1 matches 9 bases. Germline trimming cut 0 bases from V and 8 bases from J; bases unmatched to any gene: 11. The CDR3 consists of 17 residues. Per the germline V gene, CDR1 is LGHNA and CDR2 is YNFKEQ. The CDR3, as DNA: TGTGCCAGCAGCCAAGATAGGGGACAGGGAGGGGTCTATGAGCAGTTCTTC. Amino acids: CASSQDRGQGGVYEQFF.